The 21 T cell receptor beta chains presented below share a single source sample, sequenced in a study of response to subunit inactivated influenza vaccine. In TCRdb, the RT-PCR reads were re-called with MiXCR into one record per CDR3 protein. Of hundreds of thousands of distinct CDR3 sequences listed, approximately 15% are singletons. The sample in question was PBMCs from blood, obtained 14 days before vaccination. These receptors were obtained from a man aged 50 to 59 who received an inactivated influenza vaccine.

The chain combines TRBV4-1 with TRBJ1-5, with D perhaps TRBD1 (6 bases). The CDR3 spans 15 residues. Between the trimmed V and J ends, which lost 1 base and 4 bases, there was a span of 11 bases. Looked up from germline, CDR1 is MGHRA and CDR2 is YSYEKL. CDR3 DNA sequence: TGCGCCAGCAGCCAAGCAACAGGGTCGAATCAGCCCCAGCATTTT. This codes for CASSQATGSNQPQHF.

The chain employs TRBV6-5 and TRBJ2-1; TRBD1 might be the D (6 bases). The CDR3 length is 15 residues. Germline V gene sequence: CDR1 MNHEY, CDR2 SVGAGI. Between the trimmed V and J ends, which lost 2 bases and 6 bases, there was a span of 14 bases. As DNA, the CDR3 is TGTGCCAGCAGTTACCAGGGGAATTTGGGCAATGAGCAGTTCTTC. Amino acids: CASSYQGNLGNEQFF.

This clonotype was seen more than once but under ten times. The chain carries TRBV18 and TRBJ2-5; D is possibly TRBD2 (6 bases). Trimming pared 2 bases from V and 4 bases from J, leaving 8 bases between. The germline CDR1 and CDR2 sequences are KGHSH and LQKENI. The CDR3 is 13 residues long. CDR3 coding DNA: TGTGCCAGCTCACCAGGGGGGTCAGAGACCCAGTACTTC. Residues: CASSPGGSETQYF.

In this sample, this clonotype turned up a few times. The rearrangement uses TRBV29-1 and TRBJ1-2; possibly TRBD1 for D (5 bases). The V end was cut by 4 bases, the J end by 4 bases, with 10 bases between. The CDR3 spans 12 residues. Germline-derived CDR1 and CDR2 are SQVTM and ANQGSEA. This chain's CDR3 is CSVGGQGYGYTF. The CDR3, as DNA: TGCAGCGTTGGAGGGCAGGGCTATGGCTACACCTTC.

This clonotype appeared a few times. The chain carries TRBV7-9 and TRBJ1-1, with D uncertain. The CDR3 loop spans 14 amino acids. Germline CDR1 SEHNR, CDR2 FQNEAQ (reference sequence). V lost 3 bases and J 11 bases, leaving 19 bases between the germline ends. CDR3 sequence reads: CASSFTSGGAGAFF. The CDR3 DNA sequence: TGTGCCAGCAGCTTCACATCAGGCGGCGCTGGGGCTTTCTTT.

This clonotype has just a few counts. This sequence joins TRBV28 and TRBJ2-1; 9 positions agree with TRBD2. From germline, CDR1 is MDHEN and CDR2 SYDVKM. The trim removed 6 bases at V and 8 bases at J, leaving 11 bases unmatched. The CDR3 sequence is 15 residues long. CDR3 region: CASSPVAGGPDEQFF. CDR3 bases: TGTGCCAGCAGCCCCGTTGCGGGGGGGCCAGATGAGCAGTTCTTC.

At least ten counts were recorded for this clonotype. CDR3 sequence: CASSQGGTANYGYTF. The CDR3 DNA follows: TGCGCCAGCAGCCAGGGGGGGACGGCTAACTATGGCTACACCTTC. The V and J genes are TRBV5-1 and TRBJ1-2; 7 positions match TRBD1. The J segment lost 0 bases and the V segment lost 4 bases, leaving 6 bases of the junction unmatched. This CDR3 has 15 amino acids. Germline V lookup: CDR1 SGHRS, CDR2 YFSETQ.

The V and J genes are TRBV12-3 or TRBV12-4 and TRBJ1-2; possible D gene TRBD1, 6 bases. There are 14 residues in the CDR3. V shed 5 bases and J shed 4 bases, with 14 bases lying between them. The CDR3 bases are TGTGCCAGCAGTAACAGGGTTTTTGGCTATGGCTACACCTTC. Protein product: CASSNRVFGYGYTF.

This clonotype was observed a handful of times. The chain carries TRBV20-1 and TRBJ2-3; 9 positions agree with TRBD2. The CDR3 loop spans 16 amino acids. CDR1 is DFQATT and CDR2 is SNEGSKA in the germline V gene (reference sequence). Trimming removed 3 bases from V and 5 bases from J; junction bases left unmatched: 12. CDR3 sequence reads: CSARARGGRVEDTQYF. The DNA for the CDR3 is TGCAGTGCTAGGGCCCGGGGCGGGAGGGTCGAAGATACGCAGTATTTT.

This clonotype occurred once. The chain carries TRBV14 and TRBJ2-6; D possibly corresponds to TRBD1 (6 bases). The V gene's germline CDR1 is SGHDN and CDR2 FVKESK. The CDR3 has 17 residues. Trimming cost V 2 bases and J 0 bases, with 11 bases left between them. The CDR3 loop reads CASSQPGASSGANVLTF. The CDR3 region has the DNA TGTGCCAGCAGCCAACCAGGGGCGAGCTCTGGGGCCAACGTCCTGACTTTC.

This clonotype was counted a few times. The chain couples TRBV29-1 to TRBJ1-2, with D uncertain. Trimming removed 8 bases from V and 4 bases from J, with 11 bases in between. This CDR3 region has 11 residues. CDR1 is SQVTM, CDR2 ANQGSEA, per germline. The CDR3 sequence is CSSDTVYGYTF. The CDR3, as DNA: TGCAGCAGTGACACGGTCTATGGCTACACCTTC.

This clonotype was counted many times. The chain is built from TRBV5-1 and TRBJ2-1, with 8 bases aligning to TRBD1. Germline V CDR1 and CDR2: SGHRS, YFSETQ. This CDR3 contains 13 residues. The V segment lost 3 bases and the J segment 5 bases; nucleotides outside the gene matches: 1. As DNA, the CDR3 is TGCGCCAGCAGCTGGGACAGGAACAATGAGCAGTTCTTC. Protein product: CASSWDRNNEQFF.

The chain combines TRBV18 with TRBJ1-5; D is undetermined. This CDR3 is 15 amino acids long. V gave up 2 bases and J gave up 0 bases, with 8 bases separating them. Germline values: CDR1 KGHSH, CDR2 LQKENI. This chain's CDR3 is CASSPNSYSNQPQHF. In DNA, the CDR3 is TGTGCCAGCTCACCAAACAGCTATAGCAATCAGCCCCAGCATTTT.

The rearrangement links TRBV7-9 to TRBJ2-1, with TRBD1 matching over 7 bases. Germline V gives CDR1 SEHNR, CDR2 FQNEAQ (reference sequence). The CDR3 is 12 amino acids. Trimming removed 10 bases from V and 5 bases from J; junction bases left unmatched: 5. CDR3 in DNA: TGTGCCACACAGGGGTTGGACAATGAGCAGTTCTTC. Encoded protein: CATQGLDNEQFF.

Only a few counts were recorded for this clonotype. V usage is TRBV4-3 and J usage is TRBJ2-1; 14 nucleotides line up with TRBD2. The CDR3 consists of 18 residues. V shed 2 bases, J shed 8 bases, and the junction held 11 bases outside the gene matches. CDR1 is LGHNA and CDR2 is YSLEER in the germline V gene. For the CDR3, the DNA is TGCGCCAGCAGCCAAAGGGTCTCGGGACTAGCGGGAGATCATGAGCAGTTCTTC. Translation: CASSQRVSGLAGDHEQFF.

The sample holds a few counts of this clonotype. This sequence joins TRBV6-6 and TRBJ2-1, with 8 bases fitting TRBD2. The CDR3 has 13 residues. The germline gives CDR1 MNHNY, CDR2 SVGAGI (reference sequence). J was trimmed by 7 bases and V by 8 bases; bases with no gene match: 7. In DNA, the CDR3 is TGTGCCAGCGCACTAGCGGACTTTAATGAGCAGTTCTTC. Translation: CASALADFNEQFF.

V and J are TRBV29-1 and TRBJ2-7, with 7 bases matching TRBD2. CDR1 is SQVTM and CDR2 is ANQGSEA in the germline V gene. The CDR3 spans 11 residues. The V segment lost 7 bases and the J segment 3 bases; nucleotides outside the gene matches: 3. The CDR3, as DNA: TGCAGCGCCAGCGGGAACTACGAGCAGTACTTC. Protein product: CSASGNYEQYF.

This clonotype was seen a few times. With a much larger clone just one base away, this may be a read error. The gene calls are TRBV6-1 and TRBJ1-5; 9 bases line up with TRBD1. CDR3 size: 14 residues. The germline V gene has CDR1 MNHNS and CDR2 SASEGT. Germline trimming cut 6 bases from V and 2 bases from J; bases unmatched to any gene: 2. CDR3 nucleotides: TGTGCCAGCAGCTGGACAGGGGGCAATCAGCCCCAGCATTTT. It yields the protein CASSWTGGNQPQHF.

This clonotype turned up a few times. DNA of the CDR3: TGCAGTGCCCCGACTAGCGGGGCAATCACAGATACGCAGTATTTT. Translated, it gives CSAPTSGAITDTQYF. This chain links TRBV20-1 with TRBJ2-3, with 11 bases that match TRBD2. The CDR3 has 15 residues. V dropped 6 bases and J dropped 2; count of bases not matched to a gene: 7. Germline CDR1 reads DFQATT; CDR2 reads SNEGSKA (reference sequence).

J is TRBJ1-5 and V is TRBV2; D is possibly TRBD1 (6 bases). This CDR3 has 16 amino acids. The V gene's germline CDR1 is SNHLY and CDR2 FYNNEI. V gave up 5 bases and J gave up 3 bases, with 17 bases separating them. Here the CDR3 reads CASSSSLGQNNQPQHF. The CDR3 DNA sequence: TGTGCCAGCAGTTCCTCCTTGGGACAAAACAATCAGCCCCAGCATTTT. Together with reference TRBV2 and TRBJ1-5, the CDR3 gives the full variable domain: EPEVTQTPSHQVTQMGQEVILRCVPISNHLYFYWYRQILGQKVEFLVSFYNNEISEKSEIFDDQFSVERPDGSNFTLKIRSTKLEDSAMYFCASSSSLGQNNQPQHFGDGTRLSIL.

This clonotype has just a few counts. V usage is TRBV28 and J usage is TRBJ1-6; D is unclear. Germline V CDR1 and CDR2: MDHEN, SYDVKM. V was clipped by 8 bases and J by 2 bases, with 22 bases between them. The CDR3 has 18 residues. CDR3 protein: CASRGFEEGTTYNSPLHF. CDR3 DNA: TGTGCCAGCCGTGGTTTTGAGGAGGGAACCACCTATAATTCACCCCTCCACTTT.